Shown below are 19 T cell receptor beta chains from a single sample sequenced in a study of blood T cells in healthy people across ages. Next came a second PCR, run for about 7 to 11 cycles, which used a sample-barcoded 5' primer along with a J-beta primer mix. TCRdb re-analysed the 5' RACE reads in MiXCR, keeping a single row per CDR3 protein. The sample has just under 550,000 distinct CDR3 sequences; 20% to 30% are singletons. These records were also assigned to another study, of T cells of mothers and their children.

The sequenced sample was blood. All receptors come from a boy aged 5-17 years in good health.

The genes are TRBV20-1 and TRBJ2-7; 7 nucleotides line up with TRBD2. The germline V gene has CDR1 DFQATT and CDR2 SNEGSKA (reference sequence). J was trimmed by 3 bases and V by 3 bases; bases with no gene match: 14. The CDR3 consists of 16 residues. The CDR3 DNA reads as TGCAGTGCTAGTCTAAATGGGGGGGGTCTAATCTACGAGCAGTACTTC. This encodes CSASLNGGGLIYEQYF.

The chain combines TRBV4-3 with TRBJ1-3; perhaps TRBD1 as D (6 bases). Trimming shortened V by 0 bases and J by 2 bases, and 8 bases separated the two germline ends. Germline V CDR1 and CDR2: LGHNA, YSLEER. This CDR3 is built from 15 residues. The CDR3 nucleotides are TGCGCCAGCAGCCAAGACAGGGGCCCTGGAAACACCATATATTTT. Amino acids: CASSQDRGPGNTIYF.

The chain joins TRBV7-2 to TRBJ2-1; maybe TRBD2 (5 bases). The V and J ends lost 4 bases and 4 bases respectively, with 17 bases between them. The CDR3 is 16 residues long. Germline CDR1 and CDR2: SGHTA and FQGNSA. DNA for the CDR3: TGTGCCAGCAGCTCCCGCGAGAGAGGGTTTTACAATGAGCAGTTCTTC. Translating it yields CASSSRERGFYNEQFF.

This clonotype was found a few times. The DNA of the CDR3 is TGTGCCAGCAGCTCGGGAGGACTAGCTTCCTACGAGCAGTACTTC. Translating it yields CASSSGGLASYEQYF. The genes are TRBV5-6 and TRBJ2-7, with 8 bases that match TRBD2. The CDR3 contains 15 residues. Germline values: CDR1 SGHDT, CDR2 YYEEEE. V lost 3 bases to trimming and J lost 1 base; unmatched junction nucleotides: 6.

This rearrangement joins TRBV5-1 to TRBJ2-3; D may be TRBD2 (5 bases). Germline CDR1 is SGHRS and CDR2 is YFSETQ. The CDR3 sequence is 14 residues long. Trimming shortened V by 4 bases and J by 4 bases, and 13 bases separated the two germline ends. Written as DNA, the CDR3 is TGCGCCAGCAGCAGGACGGGGTCCCCAGATACGCAGTATTTT. This translates into CASSRTGSPDTQYF.

The V gene is TRBV7-2, the J gene TRBJ1-2; 10 nucleotides agree with TRBD1. J was trimmed by 4 bases and V by 5 bases; bases with no gene match: 4. CDR1 and CDR2 from the germline V gene are SGHTA and FQGNSA. The CDR3 runs 14 residues. CDR3: CASSPDRGSYGYTF. In nucleotides, the CDR3 is TGTGCCAGCAGCCCGGACAGGGGGAGCTATGGCTACACCTTC.

This clonotype was detected only a few times. The rearrangement uses TRBV7-3 and TRBJ1-6; TRBD1 matches at 9 bases. The germline V gene has CDR1 SGHTA and CDR2 FQGTGA. V was clipped by 4 bases and J by 7 bases; unmatched bases: 5. This CDR3 is built from 15 residues. This chain's CDR3 is CASSSLGQGNSPLHF. CDR3 bases: TGTGCCAGCAGCTCGCTTGGACAGGGGAATTCACCCCTCCACTTT.

V is TRBV7-2 and J is TRBJ2-3; TRBD2 matches at 7 bases. V trimming: 7 bases; J trimming: 1 base; junction bases outside the gene matches: 8. CDR1 is SGHTA and CDR2 is FQGNSA in the germline V gene. This CDR3 has 15 amino acids. This CDR3 reads CASTNGGRGTDTQYF. DNA for the CDR3: TGTGCCAGCACCAACGGGGGGAGGGGCACAGATACGCAGTATTTT.

J is TRBJ2-7 and V is TRBV7-2; possible D gene TRBD2, 6 bases. From germline, CDR1 is SGHTA and CDR2 FQGNSA. The CDR3 loop spans 15 amino acids. The ends were cut back, 5 bases at V and 4 bases at J, with 18 bases in the middle. CDR3 protein: CASSPGTGGVYEQYF. CDR3 sequence (DNA): TGTGCCAGCAGCCCGGGGACTGGCGGAGTGTACGAGCAGTACTTC.

The V gene is TRBV3-1, the J gene TRBJ2-4, with D perhaps matching TRBD2 (5 bases). The CDR3 is 15 amino acids. CDR1 is LGHDT and CDR2 is YNNKEL in the germline V gene (reference sequence). Trimming left V 2 bases short and J 2 bases short, with 10 bases between. CDR3 amino acids: CASSQLGGPKNIQYF. The CDR3 nucleotides read TGTGCCAGCAGCCAACTCGGAGGACCCAAAAACATTCAGTACTTC.

This clonotype has more than one count but fewer than ten. V and J are TRBV7-3 and TRBJ2-3, with D possibly called TRBD1 or TRBD2 (5 bases each). The CDR3 has 13 residues. Trimming took off 5 bases at V and 7 bases at J, with 13 bases between the two ends. Germline CDR1 is SGHTA and CDR2 is FQGTGA. The CDR3, as DNA: TGTGCCAGCAGCCGGGACGGGGAAAATACGCAGTATTTT. It is translated as CASSRDGENTQYF.

The chain couples TRBV21-1 to TRBJ2-5; no check of the table's D call, TRBD1, against the DNA was made. TRBV21-1 is noted as a pseudogene. This CDR3 spans 17 amino acids. The CDR3 sequence is CASSKTAPRFGQETQYF. DNA of the CDR3: TGTGCCAGCAGCAAAACGGCCCCTAGGTTCGGCCAAGAGACCCAGTACTTC.

This clonotype has just one count. The chain carries TRBV7-2 and TRBJ2-5; D is unresolved. With the DNA end fitting TRBJ2-1 better, the J assignment may be wrong. CDR1 is SGHTA and CDR2 is FQGNSA in the germline V gene. The CDR3 covers 14 residues. CDR3: CASSLVSTADEQFF. The CDR3 nucleotides are TGTGCCAGCAGCTTAGTAAGTACAGCCGATGAGCAGTTCTTC.

This clonotype was observed a few times. This chain uses TRBV7-2 with TRBJ2-7, with D possibly being TRBD1 or TRBD2 (5 bases each). This CDR3 is built from 14 residues. Germline V gene sequence: CDR1 SGHTA, CDR2 FQGNSA. V was trimmed by 3 bases and J by 2 bases, leaving 11 bases between them. The CDR3 reads CASSFRVGAYEQYF. DNA of the CDR3: TGTGCCAGCAGCTTTCGGGTGGGGGCCTACGAGCAGTACTTC. The full variable domain, its missing parts supplied by reference TRBV7-2 and TRBJ2-7, is GAGVSQSPSNKVTEKGKDVELRCDPISGHTALYWYRQSLGQGLEFLIYFQGNSAPDKSGLPSDRFSAERTGGSVSTLTIQRTQQEDSAVYLCASSFRVGAYEQYFGPGTRLTVT.

This clonotype was observed a handful of times. The chain links TRBV7-9 to TRBJ2-5; 7 positions agree with TRBD1. The end of the DNA is better explained by TRBJ2-1, so the J call may be wrong. The CDR3 extends over 14 amino acids. Per germline, CDR1 SEHNR and CDR2 FQNEAQ (reference sequence). DNA of the CDR3: TGTGCCAGCAGTCGTATCACAGGGGCCAATGAGCAGTTCTTC. It encodes CASSRITGANEQFF.

Ten or more counts support this clonotype. Here the CDR3 reads CSASLTKHTETQYF. The CDR3 nucleotides are TGCAGTGCTAGTCTGACAAAACACACGGAGACCCAGTACTTC. The gene calls are TRBV20-1 and TRBJ2-5; D gene uncertain. V lost 3 bases and J 5 bases, leaving 16 bases between the germline ends. This CDR3 spans 14 amino acids. The germline V gene encodes CDR1 DFQATT and CDR2 SNEGSKA (reference sequence).

This chain links TRBV29-1 with TRBJ1-4; tentatively, D is TRBD1 (5 bases). Germline CDR1 and CDR2: SQVTM and ANQGSEA. Trimming took 7 bases from V and 8 from J, leaving 17 bases between them. CDR3 length: 13 residues. DNA for the CDR3: TGCAGCGCCTCAGGAGGGGAAGGAGAAAAACTGTTTTTT. It codes for CSASGGEGEKLFF.

This chain connects TRBV12-3 or TRBV12-4 to TRBJ2-5; TRBD1 is a possible D gene (5 bases). Deletions cut 4 bases from V and 3 bases from J, with 12 bases between. The CDR3 loop spans 14 amino acids. The CDR3 DNA is TGTGCCAGCAGTTCTTCCAGGGTCGAAGAGACCCAGTACTTC. The encoded protein is CASSSSRVEETQYF.

The chain has TRBV7-9 and TRBJ1-2, with D maybe TRBD1 (5 bases). Germline lookup yields CDR1 SEHNR and CDR2 FQNEAQ (reference sequence). CDR3 length: 16 residues. Trimming took 5 bases from V and 7 from J, leaving 23 bases between them. CDR3 amino acids: CASSQVGGPTGGGYTF. CDR3 sequence (DNA): TGTGCCAGCAGCCAGGTGGGGGGACCTACGGGAGGTGGCTACACCTTC.